These 18 T cell receptor beta chains came from one sample sequenced in a study of molecular identifiers for immune sequencing clone quantification. MiXCR, applied by TCRdb to the PCR reads, yields one record per CDR3 protein. In the table there are 85,000 to 100,000 distinct CDR3 sequences, 20% to 25% of which are singletons. Sequencing was carried out using naive CD8+ T cells from blood, with Jurkat cell RNA spiked in. Subset reported: FACS-sorted CD8+CD4-CCR7+CD45RA+ naive T cells. All receptors come from a human donor in good health. Some libraries in this study had Jurkat cell RNA spiked in.

The chain employs TRBV21-1 and TRBJ2-7; TRBD1 is taken as the D call from the table, unchecked against the DNA. TRBV21-1 is termed a pseudogene. This CDR3 region has 16 residues. CDR3 coding DNA: TGTGCCAGCAGCAAAGAAGAGTCGGGGCGCCACTACGAGCAGTACTTC. Its protein product is CASSKEESGRHYEQYF.

This clonotype was found many times. The V gene is TRBV12-3 or TRBV12-4, the J gene TRBJ2-5; TRBD2 agrees at 7 bases. J was trimmed by 4 bases and V by 6 bases; bases with no gene match: 5. The CDR3 is made up of 13 amino acids. The CDR3: CASRRLAGETQYF. In DNA form, the CDR3 reads TGTGCCAGCAGGCGACTAGCCGGAGAGACCCAGTACTTC.

V is TRBV7-6 and J is TRBJ2-5; 13 bases align to TRBD2. The V gene end was trimmed by 3 bases and the J gene end by 0 bases; junction bases not matched to a gene: 4. The CDR3 is 17 residues long. In germline, CDR1 is SGHVS, CDR2 FNYEAQ. DNA of the CDR3: TGTGCCAGCAGCTTGGATACTAGCGGGGGGGACCAAGAGACCCAGTACTTC. It translates to CASSLDTSGGDQETQYF.

The sample holds a few counts of this clonotype. This clone may be a read error of a much larger clone one base away. A read error is likely, as this CDR3 ends without the conserved phenylalanine or tryptophan. The V gene is TRBV6-5, the J gene TRBJ2-3; TRBD2 might be the D (7 bases). Trimming removed 7 bases at V and 4 bases at J, with 30 bases between. The CDR3 runs 19 residues. Germline assignment: CDR1 MNHEY and CDR2 SVGAGI. The CDR3 region is CASTLSHGGGGVGSDTQYS. CDR3 DNA: TGTGCCAGCACCCTCTCCCATGGGGGCGGGGGCGTAGGATCAGATACGCAGTATTCT.

This clonotype was found many times. J is TRBJ2-5 and V is TRBV6-2 or TRBV6-3; 10 bases line up with TRBD1. CDR3 length: 17 residues. V lost 0 bases to trimming and J lost 3 bases; unmatched junction nucleotides: 7. The germline gives CDR1 MNHEY, CDR2 SVGEGT. As DNA, the CDR3 is TGTGCCAGCAGTTACTCCCGGGACAGGGGATGGGAAGAGACCCAGTACTTC. Translation: CASSYSRDRGWEETQYF.

Concerning this clonotype: A much larger clone differs from this one at a single base, so this may be a read error. The CDR3 nucleotides read TGTGCCACCATGGGGCGGGCGGGATCGAGACACGAGCAGTACTTC. This codes for CATMGRAGSRHEQYF. V and J are TRBV15 and TRBJ2-7, with D possibly matching TRBD2 (6 bases). The CDR3 length is 15 residues. The ends were cut back, 7 bases at V and 5 bases at J, with 21 bases in the middle. Germline V CDR1 and CDR2: LNHNV, YYDKDF (reference sequence).

This clonotype was counted ten times or more. The chain recombines TRBV7-9 with TRBJ2-7; D unclear. Germline V gene data show CDR1 as SEHNR and CDR2 as FQNEAQ (reference sequence). Trimming removed 0 bases at V and 4 bases at J, with 13 bases between. This CDR3 contains 15 residues. The DNA for the CDR3 is TGTGCCAGCAGCTTAGCGCAGGCGTACCTTTACGAGCAGTACTTC. It specifies CASSLAQAYLYEQYF.

This clonotype was detected ten times or more. The chain links TRBV7-9 to TRBJ1-1; 9 bases fit TRBD1. The CDR3 has 15 residues. V lost 5 bases and J lost 2; bases outside the gene matches: 6. Germline CDR1 SEHNR, CDR2 FQNEAQ (reference sequence). CDR3 DNA sequence: TGTGCCAGCAGCACCTCCACAGGGGGCAACACTGAAGCTTTCTTT. It specifies CASSTSTGGNTEAFF.

This clonotype came up many times. The chain combines TRBV13 with TRBJ2-7; 8 bases align to TRBD1. The CDR3 is 19 residues long. Germline V gives CDR1 PRHDT, CDR2 FYEKMQ (reference sequence). V shed 6 bases, J shed 1 base, and the junction held 20 bases outside the gene matches. The CDR3 DNA reads TGTGCCAGCAGTTTGAGTGGCAGGGGGCGCCTGGGAATATCCTACGAGCAGTACTTC. This translates into CASSLSGRGRLGISYEQYF.

This clonotype has a count of ten or more. The rearrangement joins TRBV30 to TRBJ2-5, with D uncertain. The V end lost 0 bases, the J end lost 2 bases, and 7 bases lay between the germline ends. Germline V gives CDR1 GTSNPN, CDR2 SVGIG (reference sequence). CDR3 length equals 13 residues. CDR3 in DNA: TGTGCCTGGAGTGTACGTTATCAAGAGACCCAGTACTTC. It codes for CAWSVRYQETQYF.

The chain combines TRBV6-5 with TRBJ2-2; 8 bases align to TRBD2. Germline V gene sequence: CDR1 MNHEY, CDR2 SVGAGI. The CDR3 spans 15 residues. V was clipped by 0 bases and J by 10 bases; unmatched bases: 7. CDR3 sequence: CASSYSKRGGLELFF. CDR3 DNA: TGTGCCAGCAGTTACTCGAAACGGGGGGGATTGGAGCTGTTTTTT.

This clonotype was seen repeatedly, ten times or more. The gene calls are TRBV20-1 and TRBJ2-7; TRBD2 matches at 9 bases. The V gene's germline CDR1 is DFQATT and CDR2 SNEGSKA (reference sequence). CDR3 length equals 15 residues. With 0 bases clipped from V and 0 bases from J, the junction kept 3 bases outside the gene matches. Here the CDR3 DNA reads TGCAGTGCTAGAGACCCTAGCGGGAACTCCTACGAGCAGTACTTC. Residues: CSARDPSGNSYEQYF.

This clonotype was recorded a few times. The CDR3 DNA reads as TGTGCCAGCAGGGTTGGCACTGAAGCTTTCTTT. Protein: CASRVGTEAFF. This rearrangement joins TRBV12-3 or TRBV12-4 to TRBJ1-1; D is unresolved. The CDR3 is made up of 11 amino acids. Trimming took off 6 bases at V and 4 bases at J, with 6 bases between the two ends.

About this clonotype itself: Sequence at one end of the junction differs from germline and may be a read error. The chain combines TRBV6-1 with TRBJ2-7, with D perhaps matching TRBD1 (6 bases). CDR3 size: 12 residues. Germline CDR1 and CDR2: MNHNS and SASEGT. The chain's CDR3 is CASSVGGSQGTF. For the CDR3, the DNA is TGTGCCAGCAGTGTAGGCGGTAGTCAGGGGACCTTC.

This clonotype appeared a few times. The J gene is TRBJ2-1, the V gene TRBV5-1; 8 positions match TRBD2. The CDR3 covers 17 residues. Germline V gene sequence: CDR1 SGHRS, CDR2 YFSETQ. The ends lost 2 bases at V and 2 bases at J; junction bases unmatched: 9. The CDR3 spells CASSLILAGTTYNEQFF. CDR3 sequence (DNA): TGCGCCAGCAGCTTAATCTTAGCGGGGACAACCTACAATGAGCAGTTCTTC.

This chain joins TRBV12-2 and TRBJ2-3; the table's D call TRBD2 went unverified against the DNA. TRBV12-2 is flagged as a pseudogene. This CDR3 has 17 residues. The CDR3 DNA reads as TGTGCAAGTCGCCACCCGGGACTAGCGGGAGGCACAGATACGCAGTATTTT. Translation gives CASRHPGLAGGTDTQYF.

This clonotype appeared a few times. Sequence at one end of the junction differs from germline and may be a read error. The V call is TRBV30, the J call TRBJ1-2; D is ambiguous. Germline CDR1 is GTSNPN and CDR2 is SVGIG (reference sequence). The CDR3 totals 12 residues. The chain's CDR3 is CGWSVDNYGYTF. The DNA of the CDR3 is TGTGGCTGGAGTGTCGACAACTATGGCTACACCTTC. Using reference TRBV30 and TRBJ1-2 for the parts outside the CDR3, the full variable domain is SQTIHQWPATLVQPVGSPLSLECTVEGTSNPNLYWYRQAAGRGLQLLFYSVGIGQISSEVPQNLSASRPQDRQFILSSKKLLLSDSGFYLCGWSVDNYGYTFGSGTRLTVV.

Regarding this clonotype: A single base separates this from a much larger clone, so it may be a read error. This chain uses TRBV5-5 with TRBJ2-4; TRBD2 agrees at 9 bases. This CDR3 contains 18 residues. Losses at the gene ends were 2 bases for V and 1 base for J; bases not matched to a gene: 10. Germline CDR1 and CDR2: SGHKS and YYEKEE (reference sequence). CDR3 bases: TGTGCCAGCAGCTTCCAGACGGGCGGGGGGGTTGCCAAAAACATTCAGTACTTC. It codes for CASSFQTGGGVAKNIQYF.